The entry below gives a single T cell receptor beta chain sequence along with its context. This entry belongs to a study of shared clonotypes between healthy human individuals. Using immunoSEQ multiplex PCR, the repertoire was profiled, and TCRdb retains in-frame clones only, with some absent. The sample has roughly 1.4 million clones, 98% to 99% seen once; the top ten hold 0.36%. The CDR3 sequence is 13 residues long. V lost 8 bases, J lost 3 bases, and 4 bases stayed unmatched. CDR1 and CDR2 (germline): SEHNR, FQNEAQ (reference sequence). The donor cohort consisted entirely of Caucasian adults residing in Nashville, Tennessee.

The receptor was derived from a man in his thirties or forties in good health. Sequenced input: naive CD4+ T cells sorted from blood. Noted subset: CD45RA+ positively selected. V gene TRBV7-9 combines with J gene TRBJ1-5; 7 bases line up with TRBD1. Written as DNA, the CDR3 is TGTGCCAGCGGAGACAGGGTCAATCAGCCCCAGCATTTT. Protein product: CASGDRVNQPQHF.